This paragraph covers one TCR beta chain sequence. Trimming stripped 5 bases from V and 8 bases from J, with 15 bases between. CDR1 and CDR2 (germline): MNHEY, SVGAGI. CDR3 length: 13 amino acids. These data are taken from a study of blood T cell repertoires in COVID-19. Libraries were prepared by immunoSEQ multiplex PCR; TCRdb keeps only in-frame clonotypes and omits some of them. The table records around 250,000 clones, around 88% of them present only once. Living in 25 or so US areas, the participants were between roughly 18 and 95 years of age. The gene calls are TRBV6-5 and TRBJ1-2; possibly TRBD1 for D (6 bases). The material sequenced was PBMCs or T cells enriched from blood (not recorded which). The source is a woman aged 50 to 60 who had recovered from COVID-19. CDR3 bases: TGTGCCAGCAGTAATAACAGGGATGGGGGCTACACCTTC. This sequence encodes CASSNNRDGGYTF.